This T cell receptor (beta chain) comes out of a study of T-cell memory formation after mild COVID-19. Study conclusions and caveats: Memory from before infection featured some responding clones, which suggests cross-reactive memory joined. CD4+ bias marked clones expanding day 15 to 37, unlike balanced contracting clones.

V trimming: 2 bases; J trimming: 7 bases; junction bases outside the gene matches: 2. This CDR3 has 14 amino acids. TCRdb re-called the 5' RACE reads through MiXCR, storing one row per CDR3 protein. The profile shows 65,000 to 90,000 distinct CDR3 sequences, roughly 13% of them singletons. There are a few counts of this clonotype. Antigen specificity is unknown. The V gene is TRBV6-7, the J gene TRBJ1-5; 10 bases fit TRBD1. TRBV6-7 is recorded as an ORF, its role being uncertain. The receptor was derived from a man aged 18 to 30 who had mild COVID-19 (a few samples of this study predate the infection). Cell type and time point are not known. The sample consisted of PBMCs or a T cell subset sorted from them (not recorded which). In nucleotides, the CDR3 is TGTGCCAGCAGTTACAGGACAGGGGGACAGCCCCAGCATTTT. This codes for CASSYRTGGQPQHF.